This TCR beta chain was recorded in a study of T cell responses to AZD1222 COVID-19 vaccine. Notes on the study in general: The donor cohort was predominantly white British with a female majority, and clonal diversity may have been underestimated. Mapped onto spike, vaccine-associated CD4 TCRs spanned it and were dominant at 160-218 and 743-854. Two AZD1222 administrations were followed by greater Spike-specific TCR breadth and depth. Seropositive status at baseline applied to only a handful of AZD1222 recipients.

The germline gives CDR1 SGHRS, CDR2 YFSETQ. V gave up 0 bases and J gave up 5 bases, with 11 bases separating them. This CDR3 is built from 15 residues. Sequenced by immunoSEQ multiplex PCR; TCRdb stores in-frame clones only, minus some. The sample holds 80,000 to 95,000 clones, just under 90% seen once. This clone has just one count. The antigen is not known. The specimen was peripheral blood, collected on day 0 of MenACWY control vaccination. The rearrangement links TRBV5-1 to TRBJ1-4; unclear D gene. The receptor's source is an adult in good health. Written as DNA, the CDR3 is TGCGCCAGCAGCTTGGCCCCCGGGTTGAATGAAAAACTGTTTTTT. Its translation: CASSLAPGLNEKLFF.